Listed below are T cell receptor beta chains from one sample, sequenced in a study of blood T cell repertoires in COVID-19. This table comes from immunoSEQ multiplex PCR, and its TCRdb copy is limited to in-frame clones, with some not included. The sample shows 250,000 to 300,000 clones, 75% to 90% of them seen only once. Sequences were obtained from peripheral blood. These receptors all come from a woman aged 60-75 years with acute or convalescent COVID-19. Each CDR3 is given with its conserved first and last residue. The D gene is left open where the match is weak. The size field is filled for only some rows; it gives once, few, many or a size class.

d_call	j_call	clone_size	v_call	cdr3_aa	cdr3_nt
.	TRBJ1-1	.	TRBV24-1	CATSDFGQGNAEAFF	TGTGCCACCAGTGATTTCGGGCAGGGGAACGCCGAAGCTTTCTTT
.	TRBJ2-7	few	TRBV28	CASSFQIYEQYF	TGTGCCAGCAGTTTTCAGATCTACGAGCAGTACTTC
.	TRBJ1-3	.	TRBV6-2/TRBV6-3	CASSVRDHRSGNTIYF	TGTGCCAGCAGCGTCCGGGATCACCGCTCTGGAAACACCATATATTTT
TRBD1	TRBJ1-2	once	TRBV4-2	CASSQDQQGDYGYTF	TGTGCCAGCAGCCAAGATCAACAGGGGGACTATGGCTACACCTTC
.	TRBJ2-7	.	TRBV7-7	CASSLYRADAYEQYF	TGTGCTAGCAGCTTATACAGGGCGGACGCCTACGAGCAGTACTTC
TRBD2	TRBJ2-3	few	TRBV9	CASSGELAGGLTDTQYF	TGTGCCAGCAGCGGGGAACTAGCGGGGGGACTAACAGATACGCAGTATTTT
.	TRBJ1-2	.	TRBV19	CASRHTGIGAGYTF	TGTGCCAGTAGGCATACAGGGATAGGGGCTGGCTACACCTTC
.	TRBJ2-3	.	TRBV27	CASSLSGRTDTQYF	TGTGCCAGCAGTTTATCGGGGCGCACAGATACGCAGTATTTT
TRBD1	TRBJ1-2	.	TRBV12-3/TRBV12-4	CASSFTGEEGYTF	TGTGCCAGCAGTTTTACAGGGGAGGAGGGCTACACCTTC
TRBD2	TRBJ2-7	.	TRBV2	CASSLLAGGEQYF	TGTGCCAGCAGCCTACTAGCGGGAGGTGAGCAGTACTTC
.	TRBJ1-1	.	TRBV11-2	CASSSLGGEAFF	TGTGCCAGCAGTTCCCTGGGAGGGGAAGCTTTCTTT
.	TRBJ1-2	few	TRBV12-5	CASGLSGLGHPNYGYTF	TGTGCTAGTGGTTTGTCCGGCCTGGGACATCCTAACTATGGCTACACCTTC
TRBD1	TRBJ1-2	.	TRBV5-5	CASSLGVTGFGTGYTF	TGTGCCAGCAGCTTGGGGGTGACAGGGTTCGGGACTGGCTACACCTTC
.	TRBJ1-6	.	TRBV6-5	CASTRVGSYNSPLHF	TGTGCCAGCACTCGGGTGGGCTCCTATAATTCACCCCTCCACTTT
.	TRBJ1-5	.	TRBV4-2	CASSQGLESNQPQHF	TGTGCCAGCAGCCAGGGTTTGGAGAGCAATCAGCCCCAGCATTTT
TRBD1	TRBJ1-5	.	TRBV2	CASSETGGVQPQHF	TGTGCCAGCAGTGAAACAGGGGGGGTTCAGCCCCAGCATTTT
TRBD2	TRBJ2-7	.	TRBV30	CAWSVGAGDHEQYF	TGTGCCTGGAGTGTCGGGGCGGGAGACCACGAGCAGTACTTC
.	TRBJ2-1	.	TRBV6-6	CASSYSIREQFF	TGTGCCAGCAGTTACTCGATCCGGGAGCAGTTCTTC
.	TRBJ1-4	.	TRBV5-1	CASSLDGASNEKLFF	TGCGCCAGCAGCTTGGATGGAGCTTCTAATGAAAAACTGTTTTTT
.	TRBJ1-6	.	TRBV9	CASSVAQGTNSPLHF	TGTGCCAGCAGCGTAGCGCAGGGTACTAATTCACCCCTCCACTTT
TRBD1	TRBJ1-2	.	TRBV7-8	CASSAAGTGADGYGYTF	TGTGCCAGCAGCGCGGCCGGGACAGGGGCGGACGGCTATGGCTACACCTTC
TRBD2	TRBJ2-4	.	TRBV10-3	CAISEFWTSGSSPNIQYF	TGTGCCATCAGTGAGTTTTGGACTAGCGGGAGCAGCCCAAACATTCAGTACTTC
TRBD2	TRBJ2-1	.	TRBV2	CASRLARYNEQFF	TGTGCCAGCAGACTAGCGAGGTACAATGAGCAGTTCTTC
TRBD2	TRBJ2-3	.	TRBV7-9	CASSLEGLAFPDTQYF	TGTGCCAGCAGCTTGGAGGGACTAGCATTTCCAGATACGCAGTATTTT
TRBD1	TRBJ1-1	.	TRBV7-9	CASSQDRDRRTEAFF	TGTGCCAGCAGCCAAGACCGGGACAGGAGGACTGAAGCTTTCTTT
.	TRBJ1-5	.	TRBV5-8	CASSTRQGSNQPQHF	TGTGCCAGCAGCACCCGCCAGGGCAGCAATCAGCCCCAGCATTTT
.	TRBJ2-7	.	TRBV7-2	CASSPSYEQYF	TGTGCCAGCAGCCCTTCCTACGAGCAGTACTTC
.	TRBJ1-5	.	TRBV29-1	CSVETPGNQPQHF	TGCAGCGTTGAAACGCCGGGGAATCAGCCCCAGCATTTT
TRBD1	TRBJ1-2	once	TRBV18	CASSPTGQGNHGYTF	TGTGCCAGCTCACCAACGGGACAGGGGAACCATGGCTACACCTTC
TRBD1	TRBJ1-6	.	TRBV4-1	CASSQRDRTYNSPLHF	TGCGCCAGCAGCCAACGGGACAGGACATATAATTCACCCCTCCACTTT
TRBD1	TRBJ1-3	.	TRBV15	CATSRGGQGERTGRTIYF	TGTGCCACCAGCAGAGGGGGACAGGGAGAACGGACGGGACGAACCATATATTTT
.	TRBJ1-2	.	TRBV9	CASSGDSLNYGYTF	TGTGCCAGCAGCGGCGACAGCCTTAACTATGGCTACACCTTC
TRBD1	TRBJ2-5	.	TRBV7-3	CASSSMTGKQETQYF	TGTGCCAGCAGCTCGATGACAGGGAAACAAGAGACCCAGTACTTC
TRBD2	TRBJ2-5	.	TRBV10-3	CAISELAGGKETQYF	TGTGCCATCAGCGAACTAGCGGGAGGGAAAGAGACCCAGTACTTC
.	TRBJ2-7	.	TRBV6-5	CASSYMGGGSFYEQYF	TGTGCCAGCAGTTACATGGGAGGGGGGAGCTTCTACGAGCAGTACTTC
.	TRBJ1-4	.	TRBV5-1	CASSSGQLSQEKLFF	TGCGCCAGCAGCTCCGGACAACTTTCGCAGGAAAAACTGTTTTTT
.	TRBJ1-3	.	TRBV4-1	CASSQDRVSSGNTIYF	TGCGCCAGCAGCCAAGACAGGGTTAGCTCTGGAAACACCATATATTTT
.	TRBJ1-2	.	TRBV2	CASSEAGQGLIYGYTF	TGTGCCAGCAGTGAGGCTGGGCAGGGCCTCATCTATGGCTACACCTTC
TRBD1	TRBJ1-2	once	TRBV7-9	CASSTGQGGYTF	TGTGCCAGCAGCACGGGACAGGGCGGCTACACCTTC
.	TRBJ2-7	.	TRBV5-4	CASSLGSSTYEQYF	TGTGCCAGCAGCTTGGGCAGTTCCACCTACGAGCAGTACTTC
.	TRBJ2-1	.	TRBV5-1	CASRSVLGETTTYNEQFF	TGCGCCAGCAGGTCCGTCCTAGGCGAGACTACGACCTACAATGAGCAGTTCTTC
.	TRBJ1-1	once	TRBV2	CASSGVRGGTEAFF	TGTGCCAGCAGTGGAGTTCGGGGGGGCACTGAAGCTTTCTTT
TRBD2	TRBJ2-1	few	TRBV2	CASNLAGDNEQFF	TGTGCCAGCAACCTAGCGGGAGACAATGAGCAGTTCTTC
.	TRBJ1-3	.	TRBV6-2/TRBV6-3	CASSYAVPSSGNTIYF	TGTGCCAGCAGTTACGCTGTTCCTAGCTCTGGAAACACCATATATTTT
.	TRBJ1-4	.	TRBV30	CAWSEGGAWVLGEKLFF	TGTGCCTGGAGTGAGGGGGGGGCATGGGTTTTAGGTGAAAAACTGTTTTTT
TRBD1	TRBJ1-6	.	TRBV25-1	CASRRTGNSPLHF	TGTGCCAGCAGGCGGACAGGGAATTCACCCCTCCACTTT
TRBD2	TRBJ2-3	.	TRBV28	CASSPKGEAGSSTDTQYF	TGTGCCAGCAGTCCCAAGGGTGAAGCGGGGTCTAGCACAGATACGCAGTATTTT
TRBD1	TRBJ2-2	once	TRBV7-8	CATGTGNTGELFF	TGTGCCACCGGGACAGGAAACACCGGGGAGCTGTTTTTT
TRBD1	TRBJ1-6	.	TRBV15	CATNRGRNSPLHF	TGTGCCACCAACAGGGGCCGTAATTCACCCCTCCACTTT
TRBD1	TRBJ1-5	.	TRBV18	CASSPSTGSDSNQPQHF	TGTGCCAGCTCACCATCGACAGGGTCTGATAGCAATCAGCCCCAGCATTTT
TRBD2	TRBJ2-1	.	TRBV28	CASSSRVGRAGNEQFF	TGTGCCAGCAGTAGTCGTGTCGGGAGGGCCGGCAATGAGCAGTTCTTC
.	TRBJ2-5	.	TRBV5-1	CASSSGAPKETQYF	TGCGCCAGCAGCTCAGGGGCCCCTAAAGAGACCCAGTACTTC
TRBD1	TRBJ1-1	.	TRBV15	CATSRAPGQDLNTEAFF	TGTGCCACCAGCAGAGCTCCGGGACAGGATTTGAACACTGAAGCTTTCTTT
.	TRBJ2-7	.	TRBV2	CASRLWPEGHYEQYF	TGTGCCAGCAGGTTATGGCCGGAGGGCCACTACGAGCAGTACTTC
.	TRBJ1-5	.	TRBV7-3	CASSQGRDQPQHF	TGTGCCAGCAGCCAGGGTAGGGATCAGCCCCAGCATTTT